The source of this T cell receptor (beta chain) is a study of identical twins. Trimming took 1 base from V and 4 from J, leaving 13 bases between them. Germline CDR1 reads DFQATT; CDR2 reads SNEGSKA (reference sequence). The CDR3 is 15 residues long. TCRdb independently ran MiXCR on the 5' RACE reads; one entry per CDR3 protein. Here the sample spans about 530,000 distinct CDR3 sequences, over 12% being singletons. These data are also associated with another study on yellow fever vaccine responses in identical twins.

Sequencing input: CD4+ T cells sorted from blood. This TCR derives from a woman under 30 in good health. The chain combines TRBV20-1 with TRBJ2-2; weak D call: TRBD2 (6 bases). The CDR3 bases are TGCAGTGCTAGAGTGGCAGGGAGGTCCACCGGGGAGCTGTTTTTT. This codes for CSARVAGRSTGELFF.